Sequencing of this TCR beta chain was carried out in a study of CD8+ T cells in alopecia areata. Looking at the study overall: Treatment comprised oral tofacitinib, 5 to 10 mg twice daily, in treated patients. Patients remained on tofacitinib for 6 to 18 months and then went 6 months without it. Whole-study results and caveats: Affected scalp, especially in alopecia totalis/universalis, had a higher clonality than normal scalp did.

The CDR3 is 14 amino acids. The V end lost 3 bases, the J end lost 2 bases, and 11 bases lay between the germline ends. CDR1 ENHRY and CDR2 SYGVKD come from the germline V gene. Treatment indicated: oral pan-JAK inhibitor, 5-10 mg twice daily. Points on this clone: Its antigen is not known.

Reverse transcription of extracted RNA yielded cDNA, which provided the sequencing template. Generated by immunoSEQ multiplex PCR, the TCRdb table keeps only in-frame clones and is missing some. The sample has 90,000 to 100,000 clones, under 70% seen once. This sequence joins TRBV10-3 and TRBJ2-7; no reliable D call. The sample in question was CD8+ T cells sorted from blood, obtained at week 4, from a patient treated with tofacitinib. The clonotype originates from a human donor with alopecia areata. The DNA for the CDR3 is TGTGCCATCAGTGATGTGGGCGCCACCTACGAGCAGTACTTC. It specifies CAISDVGATYEQYF.